This passage covers 25 T cell receptor beta chains from one sample sequenced in a study of blood T cell repertoires in COVID-19. The data were produced by immunoSEQ multiplex PCR, yet TCRdb's version contains in-frame clones alone and is incomplete. The table includes under 200,000 clones, approximately 86% detected once. Sequenced: peripheral blood. The receptors were gathered from a man aged 70 or older with active or convalescent COVID-19.

The chain has TRBV5-4 and TRBJ2-5; 8 positions agree with TRBD2. The CDR3 is 14 residues long. Germline values: CDR1 SGHNT, CDR2 YYREEE (reference sequence). V shed 2 bases and J 2 bases; nucleotides not matched to a gene: 2. This CDR3 reads CASSFGGVQETQYF. DNA of the CDR3: TGTGCCAGCAGCTTCGGGGGGGTACAAGAGACCCAGTACTTC.

About this clone itself: Distinct nucleotide sequences in the sample also encode this CDR3. V and J are TRBV5-4 and TRBJ2-3, with D tentatively TRBD2 (5 bases). The CDR3 sequence is 14 residues long. Germline V gives CDR1 SGHNT, CDR2 YYREEE (reference sequence). Trimming cost V 5 bases and J 3 bases, with 13 bases left between them. The CDR3 reads CASSLGSGTDTQYF. CDR3 bases: TGTGCCAGCAGTTTAGGATCGGGAACAGATACGCAGTATTTT.

This chain's CDR3 is CASAGQGYNSPLHF. DNA for the CDR3: TGTGCCAGTGCGGGACAGGGGTATAATTCACCCCTCCACTTT. V usage is TRBV28 and J usage is TRBJ1-6; TRBD1 agrees at 10 bases. The V gene's germline CDR1 is MDHEN and CDR2 SYDVKM. The CDR3 sequence is 14 residues long. V lost 9 bases, J lost 4 bases, and 3 bases stayed unmatched.

This chain links TRBV28 with TRBJ1-1, with D unresolved. V lost 5 bases, J lost 4 bases, and 5 bases lay in between. The CDR3 runs 11 residues. Germline CDR1 MDHEN, CDR2 SYDVKM. The CDR3 region is CASSAGTEAFF. The CDR3 DNA reads TGTGCCAGCAGTGCCGGCACTGAAGCTTTCTTT.

The V and J genes are TRBV7-2 and TRBJ2-7; TRBD2 matches 7 bases. Trimming at V came to 10 bases and at J to 1 base, leaving 7 bases not matched to a gene. The CDR3 is 13 residues long. The germline V gene encodes CDR1 SGHTA and CDR2 FQGNSA. Here the CDR3 reads CATGRTTSYEQYF. DNA for the CDR3: TGTGCCACCGGGAGGACAACGTCCTACGAGCAGTACTTC.

This clone was counted once. The same CDR3 arises from other DNA sequences in this sample as well. This chain uses TRBV5-1 with TRBJ2-3; 9 bases line up with TRBD2. The ends lost 4 bases at V and 6 bases at J; junction bases unmatched: 6. The germline gives CDR1 SGHRS, CDR2 YFSETQ. This CDR3 is built from 14 residues. The CDR3 DNA reads TGCGCCAGCAGCCTCGCGGGGGGGCCCGATACGCAGTATTTT. This codes for CASSLAGGPDTQYF.

In the case of this clone: One end of the junction is discordant with germline, which a read error may explain. The chain joins TRBV7-8 to TRBJ2-4; 12 positions agree with TRBD2. This CDR3 has 16 residues. From germline, CDR1 is SGHVS and CDR2 FQNEAQ. The CDR3 protein is CASSSSGLAGFSRRNF. The CDR3 nucleotides are TGTGCCAGCAGCTCTTCCGGACTAGCGGGGTTTTCGCGACGAAACTTC.

This clone was seen once. The chain couples TRBV18 to TRBJ1-5; D gene unclear. V was pared by 5 bases and J by 7 bases, with 12 bases between. The CDR3 has 13 residues. Germline assignment: CDR1 KGHSH and CDR2 LQKENI. CDR3 in DNA: TGTGCCAGCTCAGACATGGCTGAACAGCCCCAGCATTTT. This sequence encodes CASSDMAEQPQHF.

In this sample, this clone turned up once. The chain uses TRBV19 and TRBJ2-2; the match to TRBD2 covers 10 bases. This CDR3 region has 14 residues. V shed 10 bases and J 5 bases; nucleotides not matched to a gene: 7. Germline V CDR1 and CDR2: LNHDA, SQIVND (reference sequence). For the CDR3, the DNA is TGTGCCACCCTAGCGGGGGAGAGGACCGGGGAGCTGTTTTTT. Its protein is CATLAGERTGELFF. Together with reference TRBV19 and TRBJ2-2, the CDR3 gives the full variable domain: DGGITQSPKYLFRKEGQNVTLSCEQNLNHDAMYWYRQDPGQGLRLIYYSQIVNDFQKGDIAEGYSVSREKKESFPLTVTSAQKNPTAFYLCATLAGERTGELFFGEGSRLTVL.

The chain links TRBV27 to TRBJ1-5; D perhaps matches TRBD1 (6 bases). The CDR3 sequence is 16 residues long. Trimming removed 6 bases from V and 2 bases from J, with 17 bases in between. Looked up from germline, CDR1 is MNHEY and CDR2 is SMNVEV (reference sequence). CDR3 coding DNA: TGTGCCAGCAGACGGACAGCCGCTGGAGGCAATCAGCCCCAGCATTTT. Translation gives CASRRTAAGGNQPQHF.

The V call is TRBV15, the J call TRBJ1-6; D possibly corresponds to TRBD1 (5 bases). Germline V gene data show CDR1 as LNHNV and CDR2 as YYDKDF (reference sequence). Trimming removed 5 bases at V and 7 bases at J, with 15 bases between. This CDR3 has 15 amino acids. As DNA, the CDR3 is TGTGCCACCAGCCCTAGGGACTTTGAAAATTCACCCCTCCACTTT. It translates to CATSPRDFENSPLHF.

This clone came up once. The gene calls are TRBV7-9 and TRBJ2-5; tentatively, D is TRBD1 (5 bases). The CDR3 spans 14 residues. Trimming stripped 1 base from V and 5 bases from J, with 11 bases between. Looked up from germline, CDR1 is SEHNR and CDR2 is FQNEAQ (reference sequence). The CDR3 DNA reads as TGTGCCAGCAGCTTAGAAGGGGCGCGGGAGACCCAGTACTTC. This gives the protein CASSLEGARETQYF.

The chain is built from TRBV5-4 and TRBJ1-2; no clear D. V lost 3 bases, J lost 1 base, and 7 bases lay in between. The CDR3 runs to 13 residues. Germline CDR1 and CDR2: SGHNT and YYREEE (reference sequence). The DNA for the CDR3 is TGTGCCAGCAGCTACGCCAGTAACTATGGCTACACCTTC. Its translation is CASSYASNYGYTF.

The chain combines TRBV9 with TRBJ2-1; TRBD2 agrees at 11 bases. Germline V gene data show CDR1 as SGDLS and CDR2 as YYNGEE. V dropped 0 bases and J dropped 6; count of bases not matched to a gene: 2. The CDR3 is 15 amino acids. The CDR3, as DNA: TGTGCCAGCAGCGTAGCTACTAGCGGGGGCAATGAGCAGTTCTTC. This encodes CASSVATSGGNEQFF.

This clone was observed once. The V call is TRBV7-9, the J call TRBJ2-5; D remains unclear. The CDR3 length is 16 residues. V dropped 1 base and J dropped 4 bases, with 16 bases sitting between them. Germline V CDR1 and CDR2: SEHNR, FQNEAQ (reference sequence). The CDR3 bases are TGTGCCAGCAGCTTAGACCCCGGGTTGACGATAGAGACCCAGTACTTC. Protein product: CASSLDPGLTIETQYF. Full variable domain (remainder filled in from reference TRBV7-9 and TRBJ2-5): DTGVSQNPRHKITKRGQNVTFRCDPISEHNRLYWYRQTLGQGPEFLTYFQNEAQLEKSRLLSDRFSAERPKGSFSTLEIQRTEQGDSAMYLCASSLDPGLTIETQYFGPGTRLLVL.

V and J are TRBV11-2 and TRBJ1-3, with D perhaps TRBD1 (5 bases). Between the trimmed V and J ends, which lost 5 bases and 4 bases, there was a span of 12 bases. The CDR3 totals 14 residues. Germline lookup yields CDR1 SGHAT and CDR2 FQNNGV. The CDR3 loop is CASSLGGVGNTIYF. The CDR3 nucleotides read TGTGCCAGCAGCCTCGGGGGGGTCGGAAACACCATATATTTT.

The chain links TRBV10-2 to TRBJ2-1; 14 bases match TRBD2. The germline V gene has CDR1 WSHSY and CDR2 SAAADI. This CDR3 contains 17 residues. V gave up 5 bases and J gave up 2 bases; unmatched junction bases: 5. CDR3 sequence: CASSSTSGRAAYNEQFF. For the CDR3, the DNA is TGCGCCAGCAGTTCGACTAGCGGGAGGGCGGCCTACAATGAGCAGTTCTTC.

The chain combines TRBV18 with TRBJ1-2, with a weak D call TRBD1 (6 bases). V was clipped by 5 bases and J by 2 bases, with 9 bases between them. The length of the CDR3 is 13 residues. The germline V gene encodes CDR1 KGHSH and CDR2 LQKENI. The CDR3 loop reads CASSRDKNYGYTF. The CDR3 DNA follows: TGTGCCAGCTCAAGGGACAAAAACTATGGCTACACCTTC. Together with reference TRBV18 and TRBJ1-2, the CDR3 gives the full variable domain: NAGVMQNPRHLVRRRGQEARLRCSPMKGHSHVYWYRQLPEEGLKFMVYLQKENIIDESGMPKERFSAEFPKEGPSILRIQQVVRGDSAAYFCASSRDKNYGYTFGSGTRLTVV.

This clone was seen a single time. The V call is TRBV6-2 or TRBV6-3, the J call TRBJ1-2; no firm D call. Deletions cut 0 bases from V and 6 bases from J, with 8 bases between. Germline CDR1 MNHEY, CDR2 SVGEGT. CDR3 length: 13 residues. The DNA of the CDR3 is TGTGCCAGCAGTTACTCGACTATTGATGGCTACACCTTC. Residues: CASSYSTIDGYTF.

The J gene is TRBJ2-1, the V gene TRBV3-1 (or the pseudogene TRBV3-2); D ambiguous. Germline values: CDR1 LGHDT, CDR2 YNNKEL (reference sequence). This CDR3 comprises 12 residues. V shed 3 bases and J shed 10 bases, with 10 bases lying between them. This chain's CDR3 is CASSHAGSEQFF. The CDR3 DNA reads as TGTGCCAGCAGCCATGCCGGGTCGGAGCAGTTCTTC.

This chain links TRBV18 with TRBJ2-7, with 10 bases identical to TRBD2. V dropped 0 bases and J dropped 5; count of bases not matched to a gene: 1. This CDR3 contains 14 residues. Looked up from germline, CDR1 is KGHSH and CDR2 is LQKENI. The CDR3 reads CASSPPLAGDEQYF. The CDR3 DNA follows: TGTGCCAGCTCACCACCGCTAGCGGGAGACGAGCAGTACTTC. Together with reference TRBV18 and TRBJ2-7, the CDR3 gives the full variable domain: NAGVMQNPRHLVRRRGQEARLRCSPMKGHSHVYWYRQLPEEGLKFMVYLQKENIIDESGMPKERFSAEFPKEGPSILRIQQVVRGDSAAYFCASSPPLAGDEQYFGPGTRLTVT.

The rearrangement links TRBV9 to TRBJ2-3; 9 positions match TRBD2. The length of the CDR3 is 14 residues. Germline CDR1 SGDLS, CDR2 YYNGEE. The trim removed 3 bases at V and 3 bases at J, leaving 2 bases unmatched. For the CDR3, the DNA is TGTGCCAGCAGCGGCGGGGGGGCTACAGATACGCAGTATTTT. This codes for CASSGGGATDTQYF.

The V and J genes are TRBV6-2 or TRBV6-3 and TRBJ1-1; D is undetermined. V shed 4 bases and J shed 2 bases, with 5 bases lying between them. The CDR3 extends over 12 amino acids. From germline, CDR1 is MNHEY and CDR2 SVGEGT. CDR3 DNA: TGTGCCAGCAGTTCTATAAACACTGAAGCTTTCTTT. Translated, it gives CASSSINTEAFF.

The CDR3 DNA sequence: TGTGCCAGCAGCCTACGAGGACAGGGGGCACCAGATACGCAGTATTTT. Translation gives CASSLRGQGAPDTQYF. The J gene is TRBJ2-3, the V gene TRBV28; 11 bases match TRBD1. The V gene's germline CDR1 is MDHEN and CDR2 SYDVKM. Trimming cost V 6 bases and J 4 bases; bases outside gene matches: 9. This CDR3 spans 16 amino acids.

The chain has TRBV5-4 and TRBJ2-7; TRBD1 agrees at 9 bases. With V trimmed by 4 bases and J by 5 bases, 13 bases remained unmatched. Germline CDR1 reads SGHNT; CDR2 reads YYREEE (reference sequence). The CDR3 loop spans 16 amino acids. The chain's CDR3 is CASSPSQDRGAHEQYF. In nucleotides, the CDR3 is TGTGCCAGCAGCCCCTCCCAGGACAGGGGAGCCCACGAGCAGTACTTC.